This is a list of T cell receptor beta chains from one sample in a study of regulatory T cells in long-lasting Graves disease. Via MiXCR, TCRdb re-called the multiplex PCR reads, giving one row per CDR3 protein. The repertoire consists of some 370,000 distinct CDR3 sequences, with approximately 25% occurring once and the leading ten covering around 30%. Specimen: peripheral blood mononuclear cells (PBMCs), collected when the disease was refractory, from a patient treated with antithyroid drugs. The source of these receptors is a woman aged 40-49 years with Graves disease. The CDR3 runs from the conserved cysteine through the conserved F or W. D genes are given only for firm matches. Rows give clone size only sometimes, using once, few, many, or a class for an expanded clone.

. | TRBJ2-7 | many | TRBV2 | CASGRTNYEQYF | TGTGCCAGCGGGAGGACAAACTACGAGCAGTACTTC
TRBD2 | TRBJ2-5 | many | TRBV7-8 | CASSLNDLAGGTQYF | TGTGCCAGCAGCTTAAACGATTTGGCGGGAGGGACCCAGTACTTC
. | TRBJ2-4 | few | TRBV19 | CASRALAKNIQYF | TGTGCCAGTCGGGCACTAGCCAAAAACATTCAGTACTTC
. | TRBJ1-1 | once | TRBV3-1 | CASSPFGNTEAFF | TGTGCCAGCAGTCCCTTCGGGAACACTGAAGCTTTCTTT
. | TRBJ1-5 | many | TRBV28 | CASAPWGGFVNQPQHF | TGTGCCAGCGCGCCCTGGGGGGGATTTGTCAATCAGCCCCAGCATTTT
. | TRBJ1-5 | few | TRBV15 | CATSRDNSHNQPQHF | TGTGCCACCAGCAGAGATAACAGTCACAATCAGCCCCAGCATTTT
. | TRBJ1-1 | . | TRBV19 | CASSKRGITEAFF | TGTGCCAGTAGTAAAAGGGGGATCACTGAAGCTTTCTTT
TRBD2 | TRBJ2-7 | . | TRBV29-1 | CSVPVWTSGYEQYF | TGCAGCGTTCCAGTCTGGACTAGCGGTTACGAGCAGTACTTC
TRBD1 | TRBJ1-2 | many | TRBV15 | CATSREVGRGHGYTF | TGTGCCACCAGCAGAGAGGTGGGCAGGGGGCATGGCTACACCTTC
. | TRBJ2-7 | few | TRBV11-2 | CASSFPELSGPGEQYF | TGTGCCAGCAGCTTCCCAGAGTTGTCTGGGCCGGGGGAGCAGTACTTC
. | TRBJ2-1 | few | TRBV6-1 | CASSNTPGTYNEQFF | TGTGCCAGCAGTAATACCCCGGGTACCTACAATGAGCAGTTCTTC
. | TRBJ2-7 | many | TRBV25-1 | CASSDRPASYEQYF | TGTGCCAGCAGTGACCGTCCGGCATCCTACGAGCAGTACTTC
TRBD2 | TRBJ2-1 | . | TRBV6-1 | CASPGLAQRSSYNEQFF | TGTGCCAGTCCCGGACTAGCGCAAAGAAGCTCCTACAATGAGCAGTTCTTC
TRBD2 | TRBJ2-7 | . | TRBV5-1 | CASSFERGAYEQYF | TGCGCCAGCAGCTTTGAGCGGGGGGCCTACGAGCAGTACTTC
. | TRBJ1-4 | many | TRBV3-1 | CASSLRRGNEKLFF | TGTGCCAGCAGCCTAAGACGAGGTAATGAAAAACTGTTTTTT